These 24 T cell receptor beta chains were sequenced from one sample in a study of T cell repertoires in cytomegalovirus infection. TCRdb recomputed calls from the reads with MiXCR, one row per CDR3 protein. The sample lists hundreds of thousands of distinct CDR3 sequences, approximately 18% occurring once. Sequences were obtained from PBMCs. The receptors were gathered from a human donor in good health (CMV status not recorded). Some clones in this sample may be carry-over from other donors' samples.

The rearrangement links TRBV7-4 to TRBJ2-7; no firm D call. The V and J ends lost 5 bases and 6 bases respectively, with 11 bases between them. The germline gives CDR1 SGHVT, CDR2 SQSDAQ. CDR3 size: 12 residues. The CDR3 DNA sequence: TGTGCCAGCAGCCCAAACTCACGCGAGCAGTACTTC. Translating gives CASSPNSREQYF.

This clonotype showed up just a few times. The CDR3 loop reads CSASFSGAGNQPQHF. DNA for the CDR3: TGCAGTGCTAGCTTTTCTGGGGCGGGCAATCAGCCCCAGCATTTT. The chain recombines TRBV20-1 with TRBJ1-5; tentatively, D is TRBD1 (5 bases). Germline lookup yields CDR1 DFQATT and CDR2 SNEGSKA (reference sequence). Trimming left V 3 bases short and J 2 bases short, with 14 bases between. This CDR3 contains 15 residues.

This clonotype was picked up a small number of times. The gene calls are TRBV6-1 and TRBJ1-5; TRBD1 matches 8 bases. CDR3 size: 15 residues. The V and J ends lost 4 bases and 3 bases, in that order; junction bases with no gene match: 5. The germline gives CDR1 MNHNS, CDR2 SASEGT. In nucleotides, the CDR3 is TGTGCCAGCAGTGCGACAGGGGCCCCCAATCAGCCCCAGCATTTT. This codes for CASSATGAPNQPQHF.

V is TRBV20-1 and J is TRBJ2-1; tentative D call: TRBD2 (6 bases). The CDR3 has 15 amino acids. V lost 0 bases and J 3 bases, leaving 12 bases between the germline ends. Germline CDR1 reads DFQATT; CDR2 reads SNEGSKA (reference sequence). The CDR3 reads CSARDGGDHYNEQFF. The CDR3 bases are TGCAGTGCTAGAGATGGAGGGGACCACTACAATGAGCAGTTCTTC.

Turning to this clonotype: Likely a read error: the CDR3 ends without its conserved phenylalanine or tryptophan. Written as DNA, the CDR3 is TGCGCCAGCAGCTCCCAGGGGGACTTACAAGAGACCCAGTACTTA. Translating gives CASSSQGDLQETQYL. J is TRBJ2-5 and V is TRBV4-1; maybe TRBD1 (7 bases). This CDR3 contains 15 residues. Trimming removed 5 bases at V and 2 bases at J, with 15 bases between. Germline loops: CDR1 MGHRA, CDR2 YSYEKL.

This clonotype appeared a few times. CDR3 loop: CASSEDRGTEAFF. As DNA, the CDR3 is TGTGCCAGCAGTGAAGACAGAGGCACTGAAGCTTTCTTT. The chain couples TRBV2 to TRBJ1-1; D gene ambiguous. CDR1 is SNHLY, CDR2 FYNNEI, per germline. The CDR3 contains 13 residues. V lost 1 base, J lost 4 bases, and 7 bases lay in between.

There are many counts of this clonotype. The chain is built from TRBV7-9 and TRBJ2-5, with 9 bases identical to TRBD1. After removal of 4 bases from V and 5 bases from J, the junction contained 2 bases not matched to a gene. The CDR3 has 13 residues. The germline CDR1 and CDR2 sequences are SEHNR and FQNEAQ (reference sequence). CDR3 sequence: CASSWDRDETQYF. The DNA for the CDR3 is TGTGCCAGCAGCTGGGACAGGGACGAGACCCAGTACTTC. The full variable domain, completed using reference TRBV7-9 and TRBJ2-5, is DTGVSQNPRHKITKRGQNVTFRCDPISEHNRLYWYRQTLGQGPEFLTYFQNEAQLEKSRLLSDRFSAERPKGSFSTLEIQRTEQGDSAMYLCASSWDRDETQYFGPGTRLLVL.

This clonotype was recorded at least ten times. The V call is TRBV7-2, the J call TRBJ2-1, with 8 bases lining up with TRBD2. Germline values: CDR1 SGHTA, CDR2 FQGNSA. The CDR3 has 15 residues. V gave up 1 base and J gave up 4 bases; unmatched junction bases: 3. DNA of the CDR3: TGTGCCAGCAGCTTAGAGCGGGGGATATACAATGAGCAGTTCTTC. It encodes CASSLERGIYNEQFF.

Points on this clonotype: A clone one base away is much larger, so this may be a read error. As DNA, the CDR3 is TGCGCCAGCAGCCAAGACTTGCCCGTAGGGAGTACGCAGTATTTT. Translating gives CASSQDLPVGSTQYF. V usage is TRBV4-1 and J usage is TRBJ2-3; perhaps TRBD2 as D (5 bases). This CDR3 contains 15 residues. CDR1 MGHRA and CDR2 YSYEKL come from the germline V gene. V lost 0 bases to trimming and J lost 8 bases, with 15 bases between them.

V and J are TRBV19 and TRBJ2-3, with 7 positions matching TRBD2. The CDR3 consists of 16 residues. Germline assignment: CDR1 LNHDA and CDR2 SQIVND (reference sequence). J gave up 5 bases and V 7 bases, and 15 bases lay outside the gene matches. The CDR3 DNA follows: TGTGCCAGTAACCCAGCGGGCGTGGGGGGGGAAGATACGCAGTATTTT. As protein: CASNPAGVGGEDTQYF.

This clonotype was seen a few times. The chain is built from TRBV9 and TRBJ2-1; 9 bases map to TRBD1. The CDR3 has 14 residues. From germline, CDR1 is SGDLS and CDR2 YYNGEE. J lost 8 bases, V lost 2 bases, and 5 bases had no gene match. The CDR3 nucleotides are TGTGCCAGCAGCGTGGGGGACAGGGTCTATGAGCAGTTCTTC. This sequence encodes CASSVGDRVYEQFF.

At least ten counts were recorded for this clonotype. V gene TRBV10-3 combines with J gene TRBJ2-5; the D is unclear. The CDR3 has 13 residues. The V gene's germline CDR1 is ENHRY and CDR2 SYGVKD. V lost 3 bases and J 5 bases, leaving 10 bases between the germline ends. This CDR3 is CAISERVSETQYF. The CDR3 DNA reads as TGTGCCATCAGTGAAAGGGTCTCGGAGACCCAGTACTTC.

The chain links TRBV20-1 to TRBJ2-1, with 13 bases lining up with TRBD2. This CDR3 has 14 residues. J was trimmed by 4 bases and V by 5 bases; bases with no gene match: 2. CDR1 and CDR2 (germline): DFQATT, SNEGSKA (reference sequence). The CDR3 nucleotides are TGCAGTGCTCCGACTAGCGGGGGGTACAATGAGCAGTTCTTC. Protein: CSAPTSGGYNEQFF.

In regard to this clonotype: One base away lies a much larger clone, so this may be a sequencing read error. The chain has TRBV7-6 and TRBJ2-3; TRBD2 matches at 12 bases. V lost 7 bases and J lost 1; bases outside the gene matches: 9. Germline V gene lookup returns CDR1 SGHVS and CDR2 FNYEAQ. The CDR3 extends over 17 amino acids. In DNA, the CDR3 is TGTGCCAGCAACTCACTAGCGGGAGGCTCGGGCACAGATACGCAGTATTTT. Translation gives CASNSLAGGSGTDTQYF.

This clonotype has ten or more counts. DNA of the CDR3: TGTGCCAGTAGTAGAGGGGGGTCCTACTCCTACGAGCAGTACTTC. Amino acid sequence: CASSRGGSYSYEQYF. V is TRBV19 and J is TRBJ2-7; D is possibly TRBD1 or TRBD2 (6 bases each). The CDR3 has 15 residues. Germline assignment: CDR1 LNHDA and CDR2 SQIVND (reference sequence). V lost 4 bases to trimming and J lost 0 bases, with 13 bases between them. Complete variable domain (other parts from reference TRBV19 and TRBJ2-7): DGGITQSPKYLFRKEGQNVTLSCEQNLNHDAMYWYRQDPGQGLRLIYYSQIVNDFQKGDIAEGYSVSREKKESFPLTVTSAQKNPTAFYLCASSRGGSYSYEQYFGPGTRLTVT.

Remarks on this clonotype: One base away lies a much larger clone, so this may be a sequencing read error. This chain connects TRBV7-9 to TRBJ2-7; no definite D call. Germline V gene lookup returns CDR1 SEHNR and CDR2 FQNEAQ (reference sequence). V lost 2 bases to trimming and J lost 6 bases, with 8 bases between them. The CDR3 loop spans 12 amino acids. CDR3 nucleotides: TGTGCCAGCAGCTTACACCGCGGCGAGCAGTACTTC. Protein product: CASSLHRGEQYF. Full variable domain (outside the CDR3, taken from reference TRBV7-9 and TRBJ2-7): DTGVSQNPRHKITKRGQNVTFRCDPISEHNRLYWYRQTLGQGPEFLTYFQNEAQLEKSRLLSDRFSAERPKGSFSTLEIQRTEQGDSAMYLCASSLHRGEQYFGPGTRLTVT.

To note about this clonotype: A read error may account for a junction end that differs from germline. The CDR3: CASRNRGEPRF. CDR3 nucleotides: TGTGCCAGCAGGAATAGAGGGGAACCCCGCTTT. The V and J genes are TRBV2 and TRBJ1-4, with D perhaps matching TRBD1 (5 bases). Looked up from germline, CDR1 is SNHLY and CDR2 is FYNNEI. CDR3 length: 11 residues.

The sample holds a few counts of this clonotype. The CDR3 reads CASSYPRDRVGQPQHF. Written as DNA, the CDR3 is TGTGCCAGCAGTTACCCCCGGGACAGGGTGGGTCAGCCCCAGCATTTT. The chain uses TRBV5-8 and TRBJ1-5; 9 bases map to TRBD1. The CDR3 is made up of 16 amino acids. Germline CDR1 SGHTS, CDR2 YDEGEE. V lost 5 bases and J lost 6; bases outside the gene matches: 12.

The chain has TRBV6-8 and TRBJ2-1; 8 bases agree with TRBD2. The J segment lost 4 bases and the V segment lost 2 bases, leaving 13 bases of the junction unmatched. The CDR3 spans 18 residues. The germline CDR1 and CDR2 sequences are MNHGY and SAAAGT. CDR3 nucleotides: TGTGCCAGCAGTTACGACCTGCAAGCGGGAGTAGGTTACAATGAGCAGTTCTTC. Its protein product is CASSYDLQAGVGYNEQFF.

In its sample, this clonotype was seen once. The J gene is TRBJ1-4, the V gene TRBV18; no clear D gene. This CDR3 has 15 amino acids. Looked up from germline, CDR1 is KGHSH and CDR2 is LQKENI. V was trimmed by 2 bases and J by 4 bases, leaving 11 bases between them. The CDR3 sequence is CASSPSRADNEKLFF. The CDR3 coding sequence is TGTGCCAGCTCACCATCGAGGGCGGATAATGAAAAACTGTTTTTT.

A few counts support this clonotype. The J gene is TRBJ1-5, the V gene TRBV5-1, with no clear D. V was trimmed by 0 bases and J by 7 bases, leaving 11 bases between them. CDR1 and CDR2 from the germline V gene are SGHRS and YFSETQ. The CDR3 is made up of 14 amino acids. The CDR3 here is CASSLENLGQPQHF. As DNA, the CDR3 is TGCGCCAGCAGCTTGGAGAATTTGGGGCAGCCCCAGCATTTT. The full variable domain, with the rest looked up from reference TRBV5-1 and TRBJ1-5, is KAGVTQTPRYLIKTRGQQVTLSCSPISGHRSVSWYQQTPGQGLQFLFEYFSETQRNKGNFPGRFSGRQFSNSRSEMNVSTLELGDSALYLCASSLENLGQPQHFGDGTRLSIL.

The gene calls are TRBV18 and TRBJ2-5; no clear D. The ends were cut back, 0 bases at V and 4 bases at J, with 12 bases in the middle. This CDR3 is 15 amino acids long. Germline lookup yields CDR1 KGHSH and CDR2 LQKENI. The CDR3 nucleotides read TGTGCCAGCTCACCACCGTCCAGTTCGGGAGAGACCCAGTACTTC. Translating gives CASSPPSSSGETQYF.

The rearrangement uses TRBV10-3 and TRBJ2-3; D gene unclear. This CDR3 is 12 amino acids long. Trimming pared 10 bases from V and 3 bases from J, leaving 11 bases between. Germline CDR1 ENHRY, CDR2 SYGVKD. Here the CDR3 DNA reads TGTGCCACCAGGACCGAAACAGATACGCAGTATTTT. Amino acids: CATRTETDTQYF.

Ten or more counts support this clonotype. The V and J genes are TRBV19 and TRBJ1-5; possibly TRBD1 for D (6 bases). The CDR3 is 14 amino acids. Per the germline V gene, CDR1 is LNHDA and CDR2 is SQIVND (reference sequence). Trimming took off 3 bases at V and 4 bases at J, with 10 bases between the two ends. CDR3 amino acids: CASSIEDRNQPQHF. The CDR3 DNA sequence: TGTGCCAGTAGTATTGAGGACAGAAATCAGCCCCAGCATTTT.